This passage covers 11 T cell receptor beta chains from one sample sequenced in a study of T-cell reconstitution after alpha-beta-depleted transplantation in children. The TCRbeta library incorporated unique molecular identifiers. TCRdb called the PCR reads again in MiXCR, with one record for every CDR3 protein. The sample consists of fewer than 250,000 distinct CDR3 sequences, roughly a sixth of them appearing once. This specimen consisted of PBMCs, mostly from graft donor cells, obtained 360 days after TCRalphabeta/CD19-depleted stem cell transplant. The receptor set was obtained from a male patient aged 2-9 years who had a stem cell transplant for acute lymphoblastic leukemia, so the T cells may come from the graft donor.

The sample holds many counts of this clonotype. The CDR3 loop reads CAISDEGGYYEQYF. CDR3 DNA sequence: TGTGCCATCAGTGACGAAGGGGGCTATTACGAGCAGTACTTC. This chain uses TRBV10-3 with TRBJ2-7, with 7 bases lining up with TRBD1. Germline V gene sequence: CDR1 ENHRY, CDR2 SYGVKD. V gave up 3 bases and J gave up 4 bases; unmatched junction bases: 6. The CDR3 loop spans 14 amino acids.

In its sample, this clonotype was seen a few times. This rearrangement joins TRBV12-3 or TRBV12-4 to TRBJ1-5, with D maybe TRBD1 (6 bases). V lost 5 bases and J 6 bases, leaving 17 bases between the germline ends. This CDR3 has 15 residues. The CDR3 DNA sequence: TGTGCCAGCAGTCCCTACAGGGAGAGGACTCAGCCCCAGCATTTT. This encodes CASSPYRERTQPQHF.

This clonotype came up a few times. V and J are TRBV7-8 and TRBJ2-3; 8 positions match TRBD1. Germline V gene data show CDR1 as SGHVS and CDR2 as FQNEAQ. The length of the CDR3 is 17 residues. The V gene end was trimmed by 4 bases and the J gene end by 5 bases; junction bases not matched to a gene: 14. The CDR3 loop is CASSSRRWQGAGDTQYF. The CDR3, as DNA: TGTGCCAGCAGCTCTCGCCGGTGGCAGGGGGCTGGAGATACGCAGTATTTT.

V gene TRBV29-1 combines with J gene TRBJ2-4, with D possibly being TRBD1 or TRBD2 (6 bases each). The CDR3 runs 16 residues. Trimming shortened V by 2 bases and J by 2 bases, and 16 bases separated the two germline ends. The germline gives CDR1 SQVTM, CDR2 ANQGSEA. CDR3 bases: TGCAGCGTTGAATCGTTCGGGGGCTTGACCAAAAACATTCAGTACTTC. It translates to CSVESFGGLTKNIQYF.

The gene calls are TRBV2 and TRBJ2-7; 9 bases are a match to TRBD1. The V segment lost 9 bases and the J segment 7 bases; nucleotides outside the gene matches: 19. This CDR3 has 16 residues. The germline gives CDR1 SNHLY, CDR2 FYNNEI. The CDR3 DNA sequence: TGTGCCAGGTCCCCAGGGACAGGGAACGCTTCAGGAGAGCAGTACTTC. It encodes CARSPGTGNASGEQYF. Looking up the rest from reference TRBV2 and TRBJ2-7 gives the full variable domain: EPEVTQTPSHQVTQMGQEVILRCVPISNHLYFYWYRQILGQKVEFLVSFYNNEISEKSEIFDDQFSVERPDGSNFTLKIRSTKLEDSAMYFCARSPGTGNASGEQYFGPGTRLTVT.

This clonotype has a handful of counts. The chain carries TRBV7-2 and TRBJ2-7; D unclear. V was cut by 1 base and J by 4 bases, with 8 bases left in between. The germline V gene encodes CDR1 SGHTA and CDR2 FQGNSA. This CDR3 is 13 amino acids long. CDR3 in amino acids: CASSLEIEYEQYF. For the CDR3, the DNA is TGTGCCAGCAGCTTAGAGATCGAGTACGAGCAGTACTTC. The full variable domain, completed using reference TRBV7-2 and TRBJ2-7, is GAGVSQSPSNKVTEKGKDVELRCDPISGHTALYWYRQSLGQGLEFLIYFQGNSAPDKSGLPSDRFSAERTGGSVSTLTIQRTQQEDSAVYLCASSLEIEYEQYFGPGTRLTVT.

In nucleotides, the CDR3 is TGTGCCAGTAGCCTGGCGATCGGCACTGAAGCTTTCTTT. Translating gives CASSLAIGTEAFF. This chain connects TRBV19 to TRBJ1-1, with D hard to call. The CDR3 length is 13 residues. V shed 6 bases and J shed 4 bases, with 12 bases lying between them. The germline CDR1 and CDR2 sequences are LNHDA and SQIVND (reference sequence).

The chain has TRBV4-3 and TRBJ1-3; 9 nucleotides line up with TRBD1. J was trimmed by 2 bases and V by 3 bases; bases with no gene match: 8. The germline gives CDR1 LGHNA, CDR2 YSLEER. The CDR3 contains 17 residues. CDR3 protein: CASSQEGDRAPGNTIYF. The CDR3 DNA follows: TGCGCCAGCAGCCAGGAGGGGGACAGGGCCCCTGGAAACACCATATATTTT.

V and J are TRBV4-1 and TRBJ1-5; D possibly corresponds to TRBD1 (6 bases). The CDR3 consists of 15 residues. Looked up from germline, CDR1 is MGHRA and CDR2 is YSYEKL. With 6 bases removed from V and 1 base from J, the gap between germline ends came to 13 bases. The CDR3 is CASRRQGFSNQPQHF. CDR3 in DNA: TGCGCCAGCAGGCGGCAGGGGTTCAGCAATCAGCCCCAGCATTTT.

This chain connects TRBV4-2 to TRBJ2-1, with D possibly being TRBD2 (5 bases). Trimming took 0 bases from V and 3 from J, leaving 9 bases between them. The CDR3 covers 15 residues. Germline V lookup: CDR1 LGHNA, CDR2 YNFKEQ. CDR3 DNA: TGTGCCAGCAGCCAAGAACTACTAGACTACAATGAGCAGTTCTTC. It specifies CASSQELLDYNEQFF.

The rearrangement uses TRBV2 and TRBJ2-1; no firm D call. CDR1 and CDR2 from the germline V gene are SNHLY and FYNNEI. This CDR3 region has 13 residues. V lost 7 bases and J lost 2, with 9 bases in between. This CDR3 is CASNPYPYNEQFF. CDR3 sequence (DNA): TGTGCCAGCAACCCTTACCCCTACAATGAGCAGTTCTTC.